This T cell receptor beta chain was recovered during a study of blood T cell repertoires in COVID-19. Using immunoSEQ multiplex PCR, the repertoire was profiled, and TCRdb retains in-frame clones only, with some absent. The sample contains about 140,000 clones, 88% of which appear only once. Germline loops: CDR1 SGDLS, CDR2 YYNGEE. This CDR3 has 16 residues. Losses at the gene ends were 3 bases for V and 5 bases for J; bases not matched to a gene: 6. This clone occurred once. This receptor was obtained from a human donor with COVID-19, enrolled during active disease. The donor label of this sample is uncertain. The chain joins TRBV9 to TRBJ1-6; 9 bases align to TRBD1. The sequenced sample consisted of peripheral blood. In nucleotides, the CDR3 is TGTGCCAGCAGCGCCGGACAGGGGTTACATAATTCACCCCTCCACTTT. As protein: CASSAGQGLHNSPLHF.